This TCR beta chain was captured in a study of tumor-infiltrating lymphocytes in localized non-small cell lung cancer. Study-wide context: Several tumor histologies, both smoking statuses, and some post-neoadjuvant chemotherapy samples were included. Each patient gave resected tumor and non-adjacent uninvolved lung tissue. Findings and limits, study-wide: Higher tumor T cell infiltration than in uninvolved lung was supported by TCRbeta sequencing. IM1 and IM2 tumors showed no difference in T-cell fraction.

Libraries were prepared by immunoSEQ multiplex PCR; TCRdb keeps only in-frame clonotypes and omits some of them. The data contain roughly 15,000 clones, about 75% of them singletons. By proportion, this clone is medium-sized (0.01 to 0.1%). What it recognizes is unknown. The CDR3 is 14 residues long. Between the trimmed V and J ends, which lost 4 bases and 1 base, there was a span of 7 bases. CDR1 and CDR2 (germline): LNHDA, SQIVND (reference sequence). Sequencing was done on a sample of lung tumor tissue. The V call is TRBV19, the J call TRBJ2-2; D gene ambiguous. The source is a human donor with non-small cell lung cancer. CDR3: CASSTAVNTGELFF. The CDR3 DNA is TGTGCCAGTAGTACGGCGGTGAACACCGGGGAGCTGTTTTTT.